This T cell receptor (beta chain) was sequenced in a study of cytomegalovirus exposure and HLA in healthy donors (TCRdb year 2017). Study-wide context: According to an earlier analysis of 550 to 700 of the donors, roughly 180 million T cells yielded roughly 100 million unique TCR beta sequences and 276 Gb of sequence data. Approximately 310 gigabases of sequencing data and 75 million to 85 million unique TCR sequences made up an early release that covered several hundred HLA-typed donors. The genetic ancestry cluster associated with self-reported Caucasian donors included about 81% of the roughly 410 genotyped donors. The study was designed to test whether signatures of past pathogen exposure could be identified by cataloging public T cell receptors. The T cell repertoires of 666 subjects were profiled by immunosequencing and related to cytomegalovirus serostatus. A separate validation cohort of roughly 120 different subjects was used in addition to the roughly 640-subject first cohort. To predict cytomegalovirus infection status, the study combined high-throughput TCR immunosequencing, statistical association of individual TCRs with disease status, and machine learning. To study patterns of TCR occurrence, a later analysis re-analyzed previously published TCR beta repertoires from 550 to 800 donors and added high-resolution HLA genotyping. In the later analysis, no new phenotypic data were used to find candidate immune exposures; instead, reliance was placed on TCR beta sequences and their occurrence across donors. In an earlier analysis of 587 of the donors, high-throughput TCR beta sequencing was used to judge whether each TCR beta V gene segment behaved as functional or pseudogenic. Donor age, sex, ethnicity and CMV serostatus were compiled together with the repertoire data. A later genetic analysis took genome-wide SNP genotypes for 398 of the 666 donors and used that subset as a discovery cohort. Every discovery cohort repertoire had been produced on one sequencing platform. HLA typing covered class I and class II loci at four-digit resolution. Typing coverage differed by locus: A, B, C, DRB1 and DQB1 were typed in roughly 620-640 donors, DQA1 in approximately 520, DPA1 in nearly 610, and DPB1 in roughly 470. About five DR-DQ haplotypes were handled as single units for association and clustering because linkage in the cohort was strong. On average, roughly 240,000 unique TCR beta nucleotide sequences were sequenced per donor among some 430 genotyped donors of the cohort, with approximately 18% of those sequences being non-productive.

The library was prepared using the immunoSEQ multiplex PCR assay. For the multiplex PCR, a mixture combining 60 forward primers for TCR Vbeta segments and 13 reverse primers for TCR Jbeta segments was used. A multiplex PCR assay on genomic DNA amplified the CDR3 region of rearranged TCR beta genes. The Illumina HiSeq System was used to sequence the amplified TCR beta libraries as 87-base-pair reads. Regarding the original processing steps: In a later analysis, around 80 million unique TCR beta chains were counted across the roughly 700 repertoires, and roughly 9.9 million of these chains were shared by at least two donors. A nearest-neighbor algorithm error-corrected the raw reads and collapsed the reads into unique sequences, merging closely related sequences to remove PCR and sequencing errors. To assign V, D and J gene segments, CDR3 sequences were aligned to IMGT reference sequences. Each retained sequence needed at least a six-nucleotide match to both a V gene segment and a J gene segment. Rearrangements were called productive when the CDR3 lacked stop codons and stayed in frame with V and J; all others were non-productive. Following IMGT convention, CDR3 was defined as the stretch from the second conserved V-encoded cysteine to the conserved J-encoded phenylalanine. Sequences without an unambiguous match to a single V gene segment were excluded from the earlier analysis of 450 to 750 of the donors. In an earlier analysis of some 590 of the donors, a V segment was called functional when productive rearrangements were above 56.7%, and segregating when the standard deviation between donors exceeded 5%. A statistical classification framework was developed to diagnose cytomegalovirus status using the catalog of TCR beta chain sequences. V and J gene assignment, in a later analysis, came from comparing TCR nucleotide sequences with IMGT/GENE-DB human TR gene sequences. A later analysis assigned CDR3 sequences and most-parsimonious VDJ recombination scenarios with the TCRdist pipeline. In a later analysis, each TCR beta chain was defined by its CDR3 amino acid sequence together with its V-gene family, and reads lacking a unique V-gene family were excluded. In a later analysis, approximately 640 highly shared, low-generation-probability nucleotide sequences were removed to address suspected cross-contamination and a sequencing artifact. In a later analysis, a clonal expansion index was calculated for each public chain from normalized within-repertoire ranks of inferred template counts. In a later analysis, generation probabilities were computed using a VDJ recombination model fitted to out-of-frame rearrangements, and the results were checked against IGoR. A later analysis scored TCR-TCR, TCR-HLA and TCR-CMV co-occurrence with hypergeometric tests, applying a repertoire-size bias correction to TCR pairs. False discovery rates were estimated in a later analysis by permuting HLA or CMV assignments 20 times. In a later analysis, co-occurring TCRs were grouped with DBSCAN, and TCRdist sequence similarity was added when clustering was performed within HLA-allele-positive subsets. Repertoires with fewer than 30,000 or more than 120,000 public chains were left out of co-occurrence clustering, as were about five repertoires with anomalous nucleotide sharing. TCRdb's version of the immuneACCESS table is confined to in-frame rearrangements and falls short of the full clone set. An unresolved V gene accounts for under half of the shortfall where checked; the remainder is of unknown origin. That table gives V, J and clone size, and the DNA gave D and trimming. This sample is represented by some 160,000 clones; about 80% of them were singletons. The ten largest clones take up less than 2% of the sample.

The cohort consisted of approximately 670 healthy bone marrow donors. All cohort members were sampled while nominally healthy, although unrecorded immune exposures were likely present. The donor tested CMV seronegative, placing the donor among the 350 to 400 seronegative members of the cohort. Every donor gave a peripheral blood sample, and the peripheral blood mononuclear cells from that sample were used for TCR beta sequencing. The Qiagen DNeasy Blood Extraction Kit was used to extract genomic DNA from the blood cell samples. What the work shows at the level of the full study, not this receptor alone: Sequencing depth was assumed to be roughly uniform across donors in the presence/absence analyses, though that assumption may not hold. Because some donors lacked HLA typing at each locus, the association tests relied only on the typed subset. V-gene and J-gene trimming of TCR beta chains was associated with a missense DCLRE1C variant in a later genetic analysis, and the association was replicated in an independent cohort. According to the authors, the approach could potentially be generalized to other disease states and immunological phenotypes. Compared with the roughly 700-donor mean, donors in an Asian-associated ancestry cluster had fewer N-insertions in productive TCRs, according to a later genetic analysis. A group of highly shared sequence variants was considered likely to be a technical artifact of the sequencing pipeline. This cohort had only TCR beta chains sequenced, and the lack of alpha or paired-chain data limited which features could be detected. The earlier analysis of fewer than 750 of the donors excluded 15 to 20 rarely observed V segments, including chromosome 9 orphons, because counts were too low. Because the 87-base-pair reads could not distinguish some IMGT-functional V segments, including TRBV6-2 and TRBV6-3, those segments were excluded. Cytomegalovirus status was reported to be diagnosed by the classifier with high specificity and sensitivity in both the original and validation cohorts. Compared with equally common non-associated chains, HLA-associated TCR beta chains in a later analysis were more clonally expanded and had lower generation probabilities. A later analysis associated about 16,000 TCR beta sequences with specific HLA alleles at a false discovery rate of 0.05. CMV serostatus was the only immune exposure information available for the cohort. Broadly in line with IMGT annotations, most TCR beta V segments showed up in productive rearrangements about 87% or about 30% of the time in an earlier analysis of several hundred of the donors. Three of the identified cytomegalovirus-associated TCR beta chains were confirmed in vitro to be specific for cytomegalovirus antigens. Linkage disequilibrium might explain the correlated functional status among segregating V segments, but an unknown experimental factor could not be excluded. A later analysis reported that several top co-occurrence clusters appeared linked to parvovirus B19, influenza, CMV and Epstein-Barr virus. In the study, 150 to 200 TCR beta chains were listed as associated with cytomegalovirus. In a later analysis, the rate of TCR association differed among HLA loci, with DRB1 alleles having the most associated TCRs and HLA-C alleles having the fewest. Strong co-occurrence of HLA alleles, especially DR and DQ, made assigning TCR associations to individual alleles difficult. Most TCR sequences were seen in very few donors, while some public TCRs were found in many individuals. According to a later analysis, most CMV-associated TCR beta chains appeared to be HLA-restricted, and the HLA associations seemed to be driven largely by CMV exposure. A further reported finding was that TCR beta sequences accurately predicted the HLA-A and HLA-B alleles for most subjects in the first cohort.

To note about this clone: The target of this receptor is not known. Nothing much larger sits one base from this clone, and base qualities are not available.

For CDR1 and CDR2, the germline V gene lists MDHEN and SYDVKM. Its CDR3 holds 14 amino acids, cysteine through phenylalanine. CDR3 DNA is the only sequence kept; it has 42 bases, read in frame from the first base. The germline ends are 14 bases apart after V is trimmed by 5 bases and J by 5 bases. Material: PBMCs. This receptor was taken from a woman in her twenties or thirties in good health and CMV-seronegative. In this chain, TRBV28 is recombined with TRBJ2-3, with the D gene not confidently named. The sequenced DNA is TGTGCCAGCAGTGGCAGGTCCAGTGGAGATACGCAGTATTTT. Protein translation: CASSGRSSGDTQYF.